This T cell receptor (beta chain) was recorded in a study of T and B cells in COVID-19 patients. As for the study in general: Peripheral blood came from COVID-19 patients with active infection or after recovery. Critical illness requiring mechanical ventilation or extracorporeal membrane oxygenation affected three fifths of the roughly 20 active-infection patients.

Worth noting for this clonotype: The target antigen is unknown.

Between the trimmed V and J ends, which lost 1 base and 4 bases, there was a span of 17 bases. The germline gives CDR1 DFQATT, CDR2 SNEGSKA (reference sequence). This CDR3 comprises 16 residues. TRB was amplified from about 250-500 ng of blood genomic DNA. Multiplex PCR with BIOMED2 TRB-A/B primer pools amplified TRB rearrangements. TCRdb recomputed calls from the multiplex PCR reads with MiXCR, one row per CDR3 protein. Here the sample spans around 20,000 distinct CDR3 sequences, under 30% being singletons. Study-wide results and caveats: Highly clonal in active COVID-19, TRB repertoires exceeded healthy-donor diversity and richness at recovery.

The J gene is TRBJ2-1, the V gene TRBV20-1; no definite D call. The sequenced material came from blood. The source of this sequence is a human donor who had recovered from COVID-19. This CDR3 reads CSARARTVLPYNEQFF. In nucleotides, the CDR3 is TGCAGTGCTAGAGCCCGTACAGTCCTTCCGTACAATGAGCAGTTCTTC.